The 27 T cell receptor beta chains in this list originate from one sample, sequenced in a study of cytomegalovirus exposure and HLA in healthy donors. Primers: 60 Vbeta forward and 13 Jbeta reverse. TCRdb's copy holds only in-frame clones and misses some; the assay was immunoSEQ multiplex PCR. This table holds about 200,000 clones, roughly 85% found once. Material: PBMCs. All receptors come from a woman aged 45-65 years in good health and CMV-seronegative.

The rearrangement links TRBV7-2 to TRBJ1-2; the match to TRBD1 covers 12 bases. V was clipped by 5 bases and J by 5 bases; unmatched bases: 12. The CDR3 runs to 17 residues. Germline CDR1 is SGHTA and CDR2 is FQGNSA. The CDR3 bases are TGTGCCAGCAGCAACCGGGACAGGGGGCGTCAAATTTATGGCTACACCTTC. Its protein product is CASSNRDRGRQIYGYTF.

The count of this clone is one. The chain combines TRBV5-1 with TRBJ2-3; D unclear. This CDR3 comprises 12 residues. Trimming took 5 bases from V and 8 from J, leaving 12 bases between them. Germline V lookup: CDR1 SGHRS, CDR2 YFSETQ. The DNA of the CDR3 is TGCGCCAGCAGAACAATTGGTGGTACGCAGTATTTT. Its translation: CASRTIGGTQYF.

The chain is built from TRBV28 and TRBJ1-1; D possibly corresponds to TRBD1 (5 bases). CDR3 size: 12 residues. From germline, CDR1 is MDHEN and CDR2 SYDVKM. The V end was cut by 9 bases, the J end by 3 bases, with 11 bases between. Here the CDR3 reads CASGAVYTEAFF. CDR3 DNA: TGTGCCAGTGGGGCGGTGTACACTGAAGCTTTCTTT.

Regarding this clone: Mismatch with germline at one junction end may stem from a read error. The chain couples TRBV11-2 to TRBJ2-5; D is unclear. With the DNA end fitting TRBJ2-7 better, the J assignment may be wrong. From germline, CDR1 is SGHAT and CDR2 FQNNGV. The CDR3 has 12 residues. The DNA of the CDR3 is TGTGCCAGCAGCTCCTCGTCCTCCGAGCAGTACTTC. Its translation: CASSSSSSEQYF.

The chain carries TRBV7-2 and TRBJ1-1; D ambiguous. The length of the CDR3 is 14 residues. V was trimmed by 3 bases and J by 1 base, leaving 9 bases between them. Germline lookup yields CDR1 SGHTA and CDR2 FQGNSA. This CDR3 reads CASSLVGRNTEAFF. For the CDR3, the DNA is TGTGCCAGCAGCTTGGTCGGGAGGAACACTGAAGCTTTCTTT.

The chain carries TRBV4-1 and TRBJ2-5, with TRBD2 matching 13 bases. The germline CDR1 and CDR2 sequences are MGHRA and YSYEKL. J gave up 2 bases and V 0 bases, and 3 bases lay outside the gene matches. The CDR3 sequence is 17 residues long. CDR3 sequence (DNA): TGCGCCAGCAGCCAAGATCAGGGACTAGCGGGACAAGAGACCCAGTACTTC. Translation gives CASSQDQGLAGQETQYF.

The CDR3, as DNA: TGTGCCAGCAGTTTCCCACAGGGTTACAATCAGCCCCAGCATTTT. This codes for CASSFPQGYNQPQHF. The chain joins TRBV28 to TRBJ1-5; D perhaps matches TRBD1 (6 bases). Germline V gene data show CDR1 as MDHEN and CDR2 as SYDVKM. V was cut by 3 bases and J by 3 bases, with 12 bases left in between. The CDR3 spans 15 residues.

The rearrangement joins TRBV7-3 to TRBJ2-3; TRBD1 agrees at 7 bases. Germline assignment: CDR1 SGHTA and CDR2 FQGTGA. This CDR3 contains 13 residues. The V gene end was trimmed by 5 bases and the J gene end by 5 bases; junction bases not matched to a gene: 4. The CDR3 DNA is TGTGCCAGCAGCGGGCGACAGGGAGATACGCAGTATTTT. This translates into CASSGRQGDTQYF.

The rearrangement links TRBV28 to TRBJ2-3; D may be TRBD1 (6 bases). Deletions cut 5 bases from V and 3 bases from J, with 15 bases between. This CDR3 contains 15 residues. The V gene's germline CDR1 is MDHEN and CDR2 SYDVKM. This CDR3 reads CASSPLGAGTDTQYF. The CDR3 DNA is TGTGCCAGCAGTCCCCTGGGGGCGGGTACAGATACGCAGTATTTT.

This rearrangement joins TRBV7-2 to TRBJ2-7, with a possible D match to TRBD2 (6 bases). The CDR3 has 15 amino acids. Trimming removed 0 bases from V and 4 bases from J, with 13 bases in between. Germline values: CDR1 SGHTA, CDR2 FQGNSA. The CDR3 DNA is TGTGCCAGCAGCTTAGCCGGGAGCTCCGGATACGAGCAGTACTTC. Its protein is CASSLAGSSGYEQYF.

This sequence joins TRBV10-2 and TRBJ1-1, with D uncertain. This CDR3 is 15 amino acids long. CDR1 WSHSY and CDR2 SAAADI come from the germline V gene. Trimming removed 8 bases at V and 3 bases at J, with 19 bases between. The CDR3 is CASVGYLFGDTEAFF. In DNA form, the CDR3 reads TGCGCCAGCGTCGGCTATTTGTTCGGGGACACTGAAGCTTTCTTT.

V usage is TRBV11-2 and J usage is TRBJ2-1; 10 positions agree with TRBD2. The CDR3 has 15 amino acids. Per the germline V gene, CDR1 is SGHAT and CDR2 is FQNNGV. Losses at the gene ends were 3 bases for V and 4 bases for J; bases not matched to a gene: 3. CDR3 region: CASSFGLAEYNEQFF. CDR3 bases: TGTGCCAGCAGCTTTGGACTAGCGGAGTACAATGAGCAGTTCTTC.

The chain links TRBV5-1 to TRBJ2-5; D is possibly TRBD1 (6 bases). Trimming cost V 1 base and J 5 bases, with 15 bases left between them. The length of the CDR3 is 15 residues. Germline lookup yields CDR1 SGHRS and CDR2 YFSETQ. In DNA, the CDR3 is TGCGCCAGCAGCTTGAACAACAGGGTTCGGGAGACCCAGTACTTC. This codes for CASSLNNRVRETQYF.

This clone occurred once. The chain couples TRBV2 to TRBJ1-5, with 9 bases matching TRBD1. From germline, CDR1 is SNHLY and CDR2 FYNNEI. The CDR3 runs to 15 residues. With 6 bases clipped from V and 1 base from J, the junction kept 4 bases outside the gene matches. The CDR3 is CASSPGQGSNQPQHF. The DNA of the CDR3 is TGTGCCAGCAGCCCGGGACAGGGAAGCAATCAGCCCCAGCATTTT.

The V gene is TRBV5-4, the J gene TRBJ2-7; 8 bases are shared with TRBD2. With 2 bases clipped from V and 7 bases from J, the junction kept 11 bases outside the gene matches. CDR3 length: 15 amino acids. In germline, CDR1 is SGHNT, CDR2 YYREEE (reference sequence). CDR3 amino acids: CASSFKTGGPEEQYF. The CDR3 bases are TGTGCCAGCAGCTTTAAAACGGGAGGGCCGGAGGAGCAGTACTTC.

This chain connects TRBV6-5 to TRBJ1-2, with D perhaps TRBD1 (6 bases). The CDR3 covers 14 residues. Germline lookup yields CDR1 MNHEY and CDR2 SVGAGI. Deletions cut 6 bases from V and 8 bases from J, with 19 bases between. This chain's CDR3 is CASRGQAGDRGYTF. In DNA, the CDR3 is TGTGCCAGCAGGGGTCAGGCAGGGGACCGGGGCTACACCTTC.

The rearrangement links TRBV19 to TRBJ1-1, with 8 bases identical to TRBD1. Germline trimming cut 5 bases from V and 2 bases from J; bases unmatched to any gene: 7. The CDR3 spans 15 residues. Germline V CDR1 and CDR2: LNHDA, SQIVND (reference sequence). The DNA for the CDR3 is TGTGCCAGTAGTGTGGACAGGGCGGGCAACACTGAAGCTTTCTTT. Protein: CASSVDRAGNTEAFF. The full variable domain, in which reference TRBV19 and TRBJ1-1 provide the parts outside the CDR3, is DGGITQSPKYLFRKEGQNVTLSCEQNLNHDAMYWYRQDPGQGLRLIYYSQIVNDFQKGDIAEGYSVSREKKESFPLTVTSAQKNPTAFYLCASSVDRAGNTEAFFGQGTRLTVV.

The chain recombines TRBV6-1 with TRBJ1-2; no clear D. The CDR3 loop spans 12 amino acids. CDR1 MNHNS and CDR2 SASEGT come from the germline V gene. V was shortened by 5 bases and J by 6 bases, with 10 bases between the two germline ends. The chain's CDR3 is CASSTTRDGYTF. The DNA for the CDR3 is TGTGCCAGCAGTACGACGAGGGATGGCTACACCTTC.

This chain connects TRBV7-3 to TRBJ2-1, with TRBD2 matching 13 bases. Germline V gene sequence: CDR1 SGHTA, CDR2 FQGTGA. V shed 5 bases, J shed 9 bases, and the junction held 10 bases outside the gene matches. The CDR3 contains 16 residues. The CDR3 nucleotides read TGTGCCAGCAGCCCACGGACTAGCGGGAGTACCACTGAGCAGTTCTTC. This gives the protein CASSPRTSGSTTEQFF.

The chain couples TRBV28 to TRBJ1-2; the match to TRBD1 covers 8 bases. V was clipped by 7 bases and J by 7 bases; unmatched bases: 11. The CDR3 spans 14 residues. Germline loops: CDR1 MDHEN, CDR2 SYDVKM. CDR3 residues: CASKGTGEKLGYTF. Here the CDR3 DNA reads TGTGCCAGCAAAGGGACAGGTGAGAAGCTTGGCTACACCTTC.

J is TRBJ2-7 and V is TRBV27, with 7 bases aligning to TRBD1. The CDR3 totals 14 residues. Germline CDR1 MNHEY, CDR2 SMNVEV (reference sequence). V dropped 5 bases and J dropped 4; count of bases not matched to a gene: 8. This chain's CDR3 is CASSAEKQGYEQYF. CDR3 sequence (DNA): TGTGCCAGCAGTGCCGAAAAACAGGGGTACGAGCAGTACTTC.

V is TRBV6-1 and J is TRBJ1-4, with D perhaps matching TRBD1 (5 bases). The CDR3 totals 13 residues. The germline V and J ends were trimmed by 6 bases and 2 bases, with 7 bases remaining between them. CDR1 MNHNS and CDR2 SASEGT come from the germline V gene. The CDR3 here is CASSRATNEKLFF. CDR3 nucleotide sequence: TGTGCCAGCAGCAGGGCCACTAATGAAAAACTGTTTTTT.

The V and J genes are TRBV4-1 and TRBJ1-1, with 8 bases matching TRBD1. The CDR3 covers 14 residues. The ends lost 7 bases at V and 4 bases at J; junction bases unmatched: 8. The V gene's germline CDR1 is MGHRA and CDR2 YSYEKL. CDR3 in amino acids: CASTSPTGGTEAFF. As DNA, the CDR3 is TGCGCCAGCACCTCGCCTACAGGGGGCACTGAAGCTTTCTTT.

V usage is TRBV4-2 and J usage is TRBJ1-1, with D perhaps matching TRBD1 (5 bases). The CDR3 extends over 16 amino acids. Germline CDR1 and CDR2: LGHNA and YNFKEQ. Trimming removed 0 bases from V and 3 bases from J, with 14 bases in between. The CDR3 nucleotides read TGTGCCAGCAGCCAAGATATCCGGGGGGGGGACACTGAAGCTTTCTTT. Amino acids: CASSQDIRGGDTEAFF.

The CDR3 DNA is TGTGCCACCAGCGGCGGGGCCCGTTACGAGCAGTACTTC. It specifies CATSGGARYEQYF. The gene calls are TRBV15 and TRBJ2-7; D may be TRBD2 (6 bases). V was pared by 5 bases and J by 4 bases, with 12 bases between. CDR3 length: 13 residues. Per germline, CDR1 LNHNV and CDR2 YYDKDF (reference sequence).

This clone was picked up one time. In DNA form, the CDR3 reads TGCGCCAGCAGCCTTTTATTTCCGGTTCTGGATGAAAAACTGTTTTTT. Protein product: CASSLLFPVLDEKLFF. The V gene is TRBV4-1, the J gene TRBJ1-4; no clear D. CDR1 is MGHRA, CDR2 YSYEKL, per germline. The CDR3 is 16 amino acids. Between the trimmed V and J ends, which lost 4 bases and 6 bases, there was a span of 18 bases.

CDR3 in DNA: TGTGCCAGTAGTATAGTTGGGACTACCTACCAAGAGACCCAGTACTTC. This translates into CASSIVGTTYQETQYF. The genes are TRBV19 and TRBJ2-5, with 7 bases fitting TRBD2. The CDR3 is 16 amino acids. The trim removed 1 base at V and 0 bases at J, leaving 5 bases unmatched. The germline V gene encodes CDR1 LNHDA and CDR2 SQIVND (reference sequence).